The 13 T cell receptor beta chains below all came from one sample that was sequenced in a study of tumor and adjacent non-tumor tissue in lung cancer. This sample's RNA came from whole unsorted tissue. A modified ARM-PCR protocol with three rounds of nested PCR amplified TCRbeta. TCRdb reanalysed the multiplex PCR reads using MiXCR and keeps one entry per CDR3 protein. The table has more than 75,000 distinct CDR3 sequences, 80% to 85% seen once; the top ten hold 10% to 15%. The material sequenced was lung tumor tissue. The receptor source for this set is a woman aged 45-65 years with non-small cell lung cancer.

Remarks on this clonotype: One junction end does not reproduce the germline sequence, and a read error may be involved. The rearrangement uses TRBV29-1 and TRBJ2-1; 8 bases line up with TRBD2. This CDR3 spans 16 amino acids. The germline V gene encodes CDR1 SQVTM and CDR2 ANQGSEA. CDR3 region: CTVVSPGLVGGGEQFF. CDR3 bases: TGCACCGTTGTCAGCCCGGGACTAGTGGGAGGCGGTGAGCAGTTCTTC.

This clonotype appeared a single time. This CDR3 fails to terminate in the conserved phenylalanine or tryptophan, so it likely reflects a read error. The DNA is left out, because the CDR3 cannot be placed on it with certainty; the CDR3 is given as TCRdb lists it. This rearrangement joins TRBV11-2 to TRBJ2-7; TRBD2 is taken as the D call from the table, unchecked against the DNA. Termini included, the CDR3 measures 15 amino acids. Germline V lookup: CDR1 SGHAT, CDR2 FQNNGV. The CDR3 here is CASSPWASGSYERCL.

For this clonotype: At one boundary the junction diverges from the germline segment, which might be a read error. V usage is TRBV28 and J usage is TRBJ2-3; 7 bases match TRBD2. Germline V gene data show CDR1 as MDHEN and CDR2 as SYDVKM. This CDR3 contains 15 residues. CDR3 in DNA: TGTGCCAGCAGTCCCCCTAGCGGACTCGCAGATACCCAGTATTTT. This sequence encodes CASSPPSGLADTQYF.

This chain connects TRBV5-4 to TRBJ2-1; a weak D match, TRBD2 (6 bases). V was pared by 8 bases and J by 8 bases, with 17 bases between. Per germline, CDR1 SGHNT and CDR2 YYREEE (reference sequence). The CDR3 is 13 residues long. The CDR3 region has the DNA TGTGCCAGTAGCGCGGGATCTTGGGATGAGCAGTTCTTC. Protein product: CASSAGSWDEQFF.

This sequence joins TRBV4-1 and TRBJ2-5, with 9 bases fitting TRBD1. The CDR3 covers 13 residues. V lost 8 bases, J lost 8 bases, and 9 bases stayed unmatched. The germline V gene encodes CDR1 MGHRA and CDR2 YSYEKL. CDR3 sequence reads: CASGQGLSDTQYF. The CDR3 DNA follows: TGCGCCAGCGGACAGGGGCTTTCAGATACCCAGTACTTC.

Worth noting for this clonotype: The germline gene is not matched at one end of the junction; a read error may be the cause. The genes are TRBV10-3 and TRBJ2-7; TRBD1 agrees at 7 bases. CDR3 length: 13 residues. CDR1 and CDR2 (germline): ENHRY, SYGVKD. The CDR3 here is CTISSGTDYEQYF. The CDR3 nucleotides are TGTACCATCAGCTCAGGGACAGACTACGAGCAGTATTTC.

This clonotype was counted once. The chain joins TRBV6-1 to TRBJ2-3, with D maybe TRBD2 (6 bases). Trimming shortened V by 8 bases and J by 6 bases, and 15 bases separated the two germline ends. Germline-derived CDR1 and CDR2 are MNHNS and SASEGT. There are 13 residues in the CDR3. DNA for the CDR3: TGTGCCAGCGAAGGCGGGGATCTGGATACGCAGTATTTT. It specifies CASEGGDLDTQYF.

The DNA for the CDR3 is TGCGCCAGCCAAGCCAAGAGGAACAGCCAAGAGACCCAGTACTTC. Translated, it gives CASQAKRNSQETQYF. The chain uses TRBV4-1 and TRBJ2-5; no firm D call. Trimming left V 8 bases short and J 1 base short, with 17 bases between. This CDR3 has 15 residues. Per germline, CDR1 MGHRA and CDR2 YSYEKL.

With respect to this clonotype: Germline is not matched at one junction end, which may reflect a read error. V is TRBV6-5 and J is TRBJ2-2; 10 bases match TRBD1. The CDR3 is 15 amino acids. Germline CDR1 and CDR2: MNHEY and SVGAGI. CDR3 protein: CASSPDRGRTGEPFF. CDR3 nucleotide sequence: TGTGCGAGCAGCCCCGACAGGGGGCGCACCGGGGAGCCGTTTTTT.

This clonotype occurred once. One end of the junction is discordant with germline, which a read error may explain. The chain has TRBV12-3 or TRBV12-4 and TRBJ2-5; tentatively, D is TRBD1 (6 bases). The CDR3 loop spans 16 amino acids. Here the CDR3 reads CTSSLVSGVAQETQYF. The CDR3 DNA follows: TGTACCAGCAGTTTAGTGTCAGGGGTCGCGCAAGAGACCCAGTACTTC.

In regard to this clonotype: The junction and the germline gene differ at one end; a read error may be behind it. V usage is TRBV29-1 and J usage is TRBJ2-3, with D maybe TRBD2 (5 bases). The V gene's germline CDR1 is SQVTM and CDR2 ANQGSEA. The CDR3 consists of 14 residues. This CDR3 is CSVAGSLSTDTRYF. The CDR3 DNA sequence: TGCAGCGTTGCGGGGAGTCTGTCCACAGATACGCGGTATTTT.

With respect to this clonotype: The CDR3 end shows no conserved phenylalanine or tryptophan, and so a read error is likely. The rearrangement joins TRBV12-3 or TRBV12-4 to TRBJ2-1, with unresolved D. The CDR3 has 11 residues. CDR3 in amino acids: CASSFINEQFL. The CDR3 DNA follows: TGTGCGAGCAGTTTTATCAATGAGCAGTTCCTC.

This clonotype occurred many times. CDR3 coding DNA: TGTGCCAGCAGTCACTCACTCGGACAGGGGACTGAAAAACTGTTTTTT. This sequence encodes CASSHSLGQGTEKLFF. The J gene is TRBJ1-4, the V gene TRBV28, with 9 positions matching TRBD1. The CDR3 runs to 16 residues. The germline gives CDR1 MDHEN, CDR2 SYDVKM. Trimming took 5 bases from V and 7 from J; bases not matched to a gene: 11.